These 8 T cell receptor beta chains came from one sample sequenced in a study of cytomegalovirus exposure and HLA in healthy donors. PCR primers comprised 60 Vbeta and 13 Jbeta primers. The method was immunoSEQ multiplex PCR; TCRdb's version includes in-frame clones alone and lacks a portion of them. Of more than 85,000 clones listed, approximately 81% are singletons. The sample comprised PBMCs. The receptors derive from a woman in her twenties or thirties in good health and CMV-seronegative.

This chain connects TRBV19 to TRBJ1-1, with D uncertain. CDR3 length equals 12 residues. Trimming stripped 9 bases from V and 2 bases from J, with 10 bases between. From germline, CDR1 is LNHDA and CDR2 SQIVND (reference sequence). CDR3 region: CASRTVNTEAFF. The CDR3 DNA reads TGTGCCAGCCGAACGGTTAACACTGAAGCTTTCTTT.

The chain combines TRBV2 with TRBJ2-1, with D possibly matching TRBD1 (5 bases). The V and J ends lost 4 bases and 2 bases respectively, with 9 bases between them. In germline, CDR1 is SNHLY, CDR2 FYNNEI. The CDR3 loop spans 14 amino acids. CDR3 bases: TGTGCCAGCAGTGCGCAGGGCCCCTACAATGAGCAGTTCTTC. Its protein is CASSAQGPYNEQFF.

The J gene is TRBJ2-1, the V gene TRBV10-1; the D gene is possibly TRBD1 (6 bases). The V end was cut by 4 bases, the J end by 6 bases, with 16 bases between. This CDR3 contains 15 residues. Germline CDR1 is WNHNN and CDR2 is SYGVQD (reference sequence). The CDR3 loop reads CASSGGPSWGNEQFF. The CDR3, as DNA: TGCGCCAGCAGTGGGGGGCCTAGCTGGGGCAATGAGCAGTTCTTC.

V usage is TRBV27 and J usage is TRBJ1-3; D not resolved. In germline, CDR1 is MNHEY, CDR2 SMNVEV (reference sequence). This CDR3 spans 15 amino acids. V was clipped by 6 bases and J by 0 bases, with 12 bases between them. The CDR3 DNA sequence: TGTGCCAGCAGCCTCTCGTTCGGCTCTGGAAACACCATATATTTT. It specifies CASSLSFGSGNTIYF.

The V and J genes are TRBV5-4 and TRBJ2-7; 7 bases match TRBD2. The CDR3 totals 12 residues. CDR1 is SGHNT and CDR2 is YYREEE in the germline V gene (reference sequence). V was clipped by 4 bases and J by 11 bases; unmatched bases: 9. The CDR3 protein is CASSLGRESKYF. CDR3 in DNA: TGTGCCAGCAGCCTAGGGCGGGAGTCAAAGTACTTC.

V gene TRBV5-1 combines with J gene TRBJ2-3, with D unclear. Per the germline V gene, CDR1 is SGHRS and CDR2 is YFSETQ. V was pared by 0 bases and J by 6 bases, with 5 bases between. The CDR3 has 12 residues. DNA for the CDR3: TGCGCCAGCAGCTTGGAGAGCGATACGCAGTATTTT. Translation: CASSLESDTQYF.

The rearrangement uses TRBV7-2 and TRBJ2-1; 7 bases match TRBD1. V shed 5 bases and J 8 bases; nucleotides not matched to a gene: 6. The germline CDR1 and CDR2 sequences are SGHTA and FQGNSA. The length of the CDR3 is 13 residues. The CDR3 region has the DNA TGTGCCAGCAGCGTAGACAGGGATGATGAGCAGTTCTTC. Protein: CASSVDRDDEQFF.

The J gene is TRBJ2-2, the V gene TRBV5-1; D perhaps matches TRBD1 (5 bases). The CDR3 totals 13 residues. Germline assignment: CDR1 SGHRS and CDR2 YFSETQ. V shed 7 bases and J shed 2 bases, with 9 bases lying between them. The CDR3 is CASSTVNTGELFF. Written as DNA, the CDR3 is TGCGCCAGCTCGACAGTCAACACCGGGGAGCTGTTTTTT.